The clone carrying this T cell receptor (beta chain) was counted once. These data belong to a study of blood T cell repertoires in COVID-19. V was clipped by 1 base and J by 5 bases, with 8 bases between them. Germline CDR1 and CDR2: SGHTA and FQGNSA. This CDR3 is 13 amino acids long. In the original processing: The authors estimated nucleated cell counts from reference gene primer amplification. Clones were read by immunoSEQ multiplex PCR, and TCRdb kept only the in-frame ones, dropping some. V and J calls and clone size are copied from that table; D and trimming were computed from the DNA. The sample has about 300,000 clones, around nine tenths seen once.

The rearrangement uses TRBV7-2 and TRBJ2-5; tentative D call: TRBD2 (6 bases). The origin of this receptor is a man between 65 and 85 years old with acute or convalescent COVID-19. Sequenced: peripheral blood. The CDR3 loop reads CASSLGRGETQYF. The CDR3 DNA sequence: TGTGCCAGCAGCTTAGGTCGGGGGGAGACCCAGTACTTC.